Following are 20 T cell receptor beta chains from one sample sequenced in a study of blood T cell repertoires in COVID-19. Here immunoSEQ multiplex PCR was the method, and the copy in TCRdb shows in-frame clones only, minus some. There are about 220,000 clones in the sample; approximately 92% occur only once, and roughly 3.7% lies in the top ten. Sequencing used PBMCs or T cells enriched from blood (not recorded which). The receptors stem from a woman younger than 35 in a cohort exposed to, infected with or recovered from COVID-19 (not recorded which).

The genes are TRBV7-3 and TRBJ2-1; D is ambiguous. The V end was cut by 2 bases, the J end by 4 bases, with 6 bases between. The V gene's germline CDR1 is SGHTA and CDR2 FQGTGA. This CDR3 is 13 amino acids long. The CDR3 DNA reads TGTGCCAGCAGCTTAGTCCAGTACAATGAGCAGTTCTTC. Translating gives CASSLVQYNEQFF. Full variable domain (outside the CDR3, taken from reference TRBV7-3 and TRBJ2-1): GAGVSQTPSNKVTEKGKYVELRCDPISGHTALYWYRQSLGQGPEFLIYFQGTGAADDSGLPNDRFFAVRPEGSVSTLKIQRTERGDSAVYLCASSLVQYNEQFFGPGTRLTVL.

The V and J genes are TRBV14 and TRBJ2-1, with 8 bases aligning to TRBD1. CDR1 is SGHDN, CDR2 FVKESK, per germline. The CDR3 extends over 15 amino acids. The J segment lost 7 bases and the V segment lost 2 bases, leaving 7 bases of the junction unmatched. The CDR3 here is CASSQPGQVDNEQFF. Written as DNA, the CDR3 is TGTGCCAGCAGCCAACCGGGACAGGTTGATAATGAGCAGTTCTTC.

This chain links TRBV5-1 with TRBJ1-1, with D uncertain. The V gene lost 0 bases and the J gene lost 0 bases, with 6 bases spanning the gap. CDR1 and CDR2 (germline): SGHRS, YFSETQ. The CDR3 loop spans 14 amino acids. As DNA, the CDR3 is TGCGCCAGCAGCTTGGACAATATGAACACTGAAGCTTTCTTT. Protein product: CASSLDNMNTEAFF.

The CDR3 DNA is TGTGCCAGCAGTGAGCGGGGGCCTACTGAAAAACTGTTTTTT. This encodes CASSERGPTEKLFF. This sequence joins TRBV2 and TRBJ1-4, with TRBD1 as a possible D gene (6 bases). CDR1 is SNHLY, CDR2 FYNNEI, per germline. CDR3 length: 14 residues. Deletions cut 3 bases from V and 7 bases from J, with 12 bases between.

The J gene is TRBJ1-1, the V gene TRBV12-3 or TRBV12-4; D unclear. This CDR3 is 13 amino acids long. V gave up 3 bases and J gave up 3 bases, with 8 bases separating them. DNA for the CDR3: TGTGCCAGCAGTTTGGAACAGTACACTGAAGCTTTCTTT. Its protein product is CASSLEQYTEAFF.

The V gene is TRBV7-2, the J gene TRBJ2-1; 9 positions agree with TRBD1. Germline values: CDR1 SGHTA, CDR2 FQGNSA. With 5 bases clipped from V and 6 bases from J, the junction kept 8 bases outside the gene matches. The CDR3 spans 15 residues. DNA for the CDR3: TGTGCCAGCAGCCTGGGACAGGGTGCCGTCAATGAGCAGTTCTTC. This gives the protein CASSLGQGAVNEQFF.

CDR3 region: CASSYSAVYYSPLHF. Written as DNA, the CDR3 is TGTGCCAGCAGTTACTCGGCCGTTTATTATTCACCCCTCCACTTT. The V gene is TRBV6-5, the J gene TRBJ1-6; D gene uncertain. Trimming removed 0 bases from V and 8 bases from J, with 11 bases in between. Germline CDR1 MNHEY, CDR2 SVGAGI. CDR3 length: 15 residues.

This chain joins TRBV25-1 and TRBJ1-2; D is perhaps TRBD1 (5 bases). CDR1 MGHDK and CDR2 SYGVNS come from the germline V gene. V was pared by 3 bases and J by 3 bases, with 8 bases between. The CDR3 contains 13 residues. The CDR3: CASSDQGDYGYTF. The CDR3 bases are TGTGCCAGCAGTGACCAAGGGGACTATGGCTACACCTTC.

The sample holds one count of this clone. V usage is TRBV5-4 and J usage is TRBJ2-7; D is undetermined. There are 14 residues in the CDR3. Germline V gene data show CDR1 as SGHNT and CDR2 as YYREEE (reference sequence). V lost 4 bases and J 0 bases, leaving 11 bases between the germline ends. CDR3 sequence reads: CASSPNGISYEQYF. The CDR3 DNA reads as TGTGCCAGCAGCCCAAATGGCATCTCCTACGAGCAGTACTTC.

The rearrangement joins TRBV7-6 to TRBJ2-5, with D possibly matching TRBD1 (6 bases). CDR3 length: 17 amino acids. V shed 0 bases and J shed 5 bases, with 19 bases lying between them. Germline CDR1 is SGHVS and CDR2 is FNYEAQ. The CDR3 coding sequence is TGTGCCAGCAGCTTAGCGCTGGGCAGGGGCGGTCGGGAGACCCAGTACTTC. As protein: CASSLALGRGGRETQYF.

This rearrangement joins TRBV28 to TRBJ2-1, with 7 bases matching TRBD1. CDR1 MDHEN and CDR2 SYDVKM come from the germline V gene. Trimming at V came to 5 bases and at J to 0 bases, leaving 4 bases not matched to a gene. This CDR3 is 15 amino acids long. CDR3 amino acids: CASSLRDSSYNEQFF. Here the CDR3 DNA reads TGTGCCAGCAGTCTCCGGGACAGCTCCTACAATGAGCAGTTCTTC.

The V gene is TRBV5-4, the J gene TRBJ2-7; no reliable D call. The germline V gene has CDR1 SGHNT and CDR2 YYREEE (reference sequence). The length of the CDR3 is 12 residues. Trimming took 0 bases from V and 1 from J, leaving 2 bases between them. The CDR3 nucleotides read TGTGCCAGCAGCTTGGCTTCCTACGAGCAGTACTTC. It is translated as CASSLASYEQYF.

The genes are TRBV5-1 and TRBJ1-1; tentative D call: TRBD1 (5 bases). The CDR3 contains 14 residues. Trimming took off 4 bases at V and 5 bases at J, with 15 bases between the two ends. CDR1 is SGHRS, CDR2 YFSETQ, per germline. In nucleotides, the CDR3 is TGCGCCAGCAGCCTTGGGGCAGACAATACTGAAGCTTTCTTT. It codes for CASSLGADNTEAFF.

The chain couples TRBV5-8 to TRBJ1-1; D is possibly TRBD1 (5 bases). This CDR3 is built from 13 residues. Per the germline V gene, CDR1 is SGHTS and CDR2 is YDEGEE. Trimming left V 3 bases short and J 0 bases short, with 6 bases between. This CDR3 reads CASSSGMNTEAFF. The CDR3 DNA follows: TGTGCCAGCAGCTCAGGGATGAACACTGAAGCTTTCTTT.

J is TRBJ1-1 and V is TRBV11-2, with D uncertain. Trimming left V 3 bases short and J 7 bases short, with 12 bases between. The length of the CDR3 is 13 residues. Germline V gives CDR1 SGHAT, CDR2 FQNNGV. CDR3 region: CASSFYAGSEAFF. CDR3 sequence (DNA): TGTGCCAGCAGCTTCTATGCGGGAAGTGAAGCTTTCTTT.

The chain carries TRBV10-1 and TRBJ2-3; 8 nucleotides line up with TRBD1. Looked up from germline, CDR1 is WNHNN and CDR2 is SYGVQD (reference sequence). V lost 0 bases to trimming and J lost 4 bases; unmatched junction nucleotides: 12. The CDR3 covers 18 residues. The CDR3 region has the DNA TGCGCCAGCAGTGAGTCGCGGCTCCAGGGGGCGAGGGCAGATACGCAGTATTTT. Protein sequence: CASSESRLQGARADTQYF.

The chain has TRBV5-4 and TRBJ2-5; 9 bases are shared with TRBD2. The CDR3 covers 16 residues. V was pared by 5 bases and J by 0 bases, with 8 bases of the junction left unmatched. The germline V gene encodes CDR1 SGHNT and CDR2 YYREEE (reference sequence). DNA of the CDR3: TGTGCCAGCAGTTCTCCTAGCGGGGATTACCAAGAGACCCAGTACTTC. Translation: CASSSPSGDYQETQYF. Based on the CDR3 plus reference TRBV5-4 and TRBJ2-5, the full variable domain is ETGVTQSPTHLIKTRGQQVTLRCSSQSGHNTVSWYQQALGQGPQFIFQYYREEENGRGNFPPRFSGLQFPNYSSELNVNALELDDSALYLCASSSPSGDYQETQYFGPGTRLLVL.

CDR3 nucleotides: TGTGCCAGCAGCGTAGTGTCTAGCGGGGGAGGGGAGCTGTTTTTT. It codes for CASSVVSSGGGELFF. The chain couples TRBV9 to TRBJ2-2; TRBD2 matches 10 bases. Trimming at V came to 0 bases and at J to 8 bases, leaving 4 bases not matched to a gene. Germline CDR1 reads SGDLS; CDR2 reads YYNGEE. The length of the CDR3 is 15 residues.

This CDR3 reads CASSFGSGDEKLFF. CDR3 bases: TGTGCCAGCAGTTTTGGATCAGGGGATGAAAAACTGTTTTTT. The gene calls are TRBV28 and TRBJ1-4, with a possible D match to TRBD1 (6 bases). From germline, CDR1 is MDHEN and CDR2 SYDVKM. Deletions cut 3 bases from V and 6 bases from J, with 11 bases between. The CDR3 spans 14 residues.

The genes are TRBV19 and TRBJ2-4; TRBD2 agrees at 11 bases. The CDR3 sequence is 17 residues long. Looked up from germline, CDR1 is LNHDA and CDR2 is SQIVND (reference sequence). J lost 3 bases, V lost 0 bases, and 4 bases had no gene match. The CDR3 reads CASSIDATSGDKNIQYF. For the CDR3, the DNA is TGTGCCAGTAGTATAGATGCGACTAGCGGGGACAAAAACATTCAGTACTTC.